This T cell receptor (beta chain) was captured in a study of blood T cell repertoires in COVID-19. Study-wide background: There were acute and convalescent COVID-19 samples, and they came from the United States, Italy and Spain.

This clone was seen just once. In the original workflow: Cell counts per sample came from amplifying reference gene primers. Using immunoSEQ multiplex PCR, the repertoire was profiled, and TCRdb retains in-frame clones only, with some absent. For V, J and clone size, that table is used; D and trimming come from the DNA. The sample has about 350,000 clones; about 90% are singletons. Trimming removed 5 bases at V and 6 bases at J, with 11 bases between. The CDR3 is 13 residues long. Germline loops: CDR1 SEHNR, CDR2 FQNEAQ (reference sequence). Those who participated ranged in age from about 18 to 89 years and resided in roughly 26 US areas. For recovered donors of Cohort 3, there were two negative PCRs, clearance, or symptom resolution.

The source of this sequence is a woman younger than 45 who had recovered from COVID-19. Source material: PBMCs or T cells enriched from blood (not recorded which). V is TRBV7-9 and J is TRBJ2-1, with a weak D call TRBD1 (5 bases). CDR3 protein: CASSLVGANEQFF. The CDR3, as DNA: TGTGCCAGCAGCCTGGTAGGGGCCAATGAGCAGTTCTTC.